Described below is a single TCR beta chain sequence and its context. Its matching antigen is unknown. Documented treatment: approximately 9-day PBMC culture with coronavirus spike peptide pools or control peptides (ViraFEST assay). Half-medium replacement with fresh IL-2 medium took place on days 3 and 7. The data were obtained in a study of vaccination and CD4 T cells after COVID-19. As for the study in general: A CEFX pool, an HIV-1 Nef pool, or else no peptide went into the control cultures.

Overall study results and limits: The median number of SARS-CoV-2-reactive clonotypes increased from roughly 19 to 38, a change that did not reach significance.

V lost 6 bases to trimming and J lost 8 bases, with 14 bases between them. Germline loops: CDR1 DFQATT, CDR2 SNEGSKA (reference sequence). The CDR3 contains 12 residues. Sequencing of cultured CD4+ T cell DNA used the Oncomine TCR Beta short-read assay. One entry per CDR3 protein results from TCRdb running MiXCR on the PCR reads. The sample shows approximately 20,000 distinct CDR3 sequences, 20% to 25% of them seen only once. The sample comprised cultured CD4+ T cells from blood. This rearrangement joins TRBV20-1 to TRBJ2-1; D uncertain. This TCR derives from a human donor with COVID-19. The CDR3, as DNA: TGCAGTGCCCCTACATCCAGAGATGAGCAGTTCTTC. It is translated as CSAPTSRDEQFF.